This T cell receptor beta chain is from a study of OX40 agonist ivuxolimab in advanced cancers. Clones were read by immunoSEQ multiplex PCR, and TCRdb kept only the in-frame ones, dropping some. The data contain about 100,000 clones, about nine tenths of them singletons. This clone has a handful of counts. The antigen is undetermined. Study-level results: At 0.1 to 3.0 mg/kg, CD4+ and CD8+ blood T cells expanded clonally by week 6.

The CDR3 is 15 residues long. Trimming shortened V by 1 base and J by 0 bases, and 9 bases separated the two germline ends. CDR1 and CDR2 (germline): LGHNA, YNFKEQ. Anyone with autoimmune disease history or systemic immunosuppression was excluded. V is TRBV4-2 and J is TRBJ1-2, with D hard to call. Sequenced here: CD4+ or CD8+ T cells sorted from blood, sampled in a trial of the OX40 agonist ivuxolimab. The TCR comes from an adult with an advanced solid tumor such as melanoma, head and neck, liver or kidney cancer. CDR3 in amino acids: CASSQVWRSNYGYTF. The CDR3 DNA reads TGTGCCAGCAGCCAAGTGTGGCGATCTAACTATGGCTACACCTTC.